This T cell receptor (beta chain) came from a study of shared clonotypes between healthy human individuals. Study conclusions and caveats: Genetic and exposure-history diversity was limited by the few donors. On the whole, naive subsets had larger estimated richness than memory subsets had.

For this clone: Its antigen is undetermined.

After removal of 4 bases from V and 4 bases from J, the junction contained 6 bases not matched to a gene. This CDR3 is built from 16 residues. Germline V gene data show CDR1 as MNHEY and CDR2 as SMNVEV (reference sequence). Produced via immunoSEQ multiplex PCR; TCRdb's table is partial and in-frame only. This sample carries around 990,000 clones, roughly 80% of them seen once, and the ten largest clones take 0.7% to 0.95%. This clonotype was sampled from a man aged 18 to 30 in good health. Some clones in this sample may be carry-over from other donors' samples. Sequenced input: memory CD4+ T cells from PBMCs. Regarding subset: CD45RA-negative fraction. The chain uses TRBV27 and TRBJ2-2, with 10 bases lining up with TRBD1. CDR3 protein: CASSSPGQGSTGELFF. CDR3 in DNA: TGTGCCAGCAGTTCCCCGGGACAGGGGTCCACCGGGGAGCTGTTTTTT.